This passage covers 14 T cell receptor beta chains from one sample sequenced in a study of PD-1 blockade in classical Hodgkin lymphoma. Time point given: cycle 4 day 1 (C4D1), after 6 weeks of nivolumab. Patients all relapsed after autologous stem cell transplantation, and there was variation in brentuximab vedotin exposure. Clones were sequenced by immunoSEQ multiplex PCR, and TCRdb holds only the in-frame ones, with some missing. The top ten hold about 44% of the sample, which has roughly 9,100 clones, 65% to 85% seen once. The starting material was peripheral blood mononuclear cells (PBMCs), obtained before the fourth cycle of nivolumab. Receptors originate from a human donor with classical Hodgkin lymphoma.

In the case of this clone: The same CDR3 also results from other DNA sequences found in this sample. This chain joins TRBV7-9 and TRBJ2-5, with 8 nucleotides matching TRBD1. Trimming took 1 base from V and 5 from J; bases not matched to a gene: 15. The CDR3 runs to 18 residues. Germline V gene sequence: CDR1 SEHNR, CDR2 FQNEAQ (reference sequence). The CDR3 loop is CASSLGLTAGGMTETQYF. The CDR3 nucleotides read TGTGCCAGCAGCTTAGGATTAACGGCAGGGGGCATGACGGAGACCCAGTACTTC.

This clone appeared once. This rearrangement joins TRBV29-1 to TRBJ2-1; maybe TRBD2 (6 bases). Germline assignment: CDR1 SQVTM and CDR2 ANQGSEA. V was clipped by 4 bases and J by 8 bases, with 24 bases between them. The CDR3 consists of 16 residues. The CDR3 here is CSVGSQYGGRTDEQFF. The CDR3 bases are TGCAGCGTTGGATCCCAGTATGGGGGGAGAACAGATGAGCAGTTCTTC.

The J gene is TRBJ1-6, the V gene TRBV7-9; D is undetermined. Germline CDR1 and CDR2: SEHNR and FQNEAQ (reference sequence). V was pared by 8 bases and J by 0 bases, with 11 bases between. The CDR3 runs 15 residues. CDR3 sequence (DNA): TGTGCCAGCGCCACATTGAGCTCCTATAATTCACCCCTCCACTTT. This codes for CASATLSSYNSPLHF. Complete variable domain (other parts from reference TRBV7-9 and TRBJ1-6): DTGVSQNPRHKITKRGQNVTFRCDPISEHNRLYWYRQTLGQGPEFLTYFQNEAQLEKSRLLSDRFSAERPKGSFSTLEIQRTEQGDSAMYLCASATLSSYNSPLHFGNGTRLTVT.

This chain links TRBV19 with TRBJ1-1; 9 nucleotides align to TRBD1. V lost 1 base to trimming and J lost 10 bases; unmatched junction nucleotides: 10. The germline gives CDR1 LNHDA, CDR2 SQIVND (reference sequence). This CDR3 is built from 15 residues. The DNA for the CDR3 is TGTGCCAGTAGTATAGGATACAGGGGGCATGGTCGAGCTTTCTTT. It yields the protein CASSIGYRGHGRAFF.

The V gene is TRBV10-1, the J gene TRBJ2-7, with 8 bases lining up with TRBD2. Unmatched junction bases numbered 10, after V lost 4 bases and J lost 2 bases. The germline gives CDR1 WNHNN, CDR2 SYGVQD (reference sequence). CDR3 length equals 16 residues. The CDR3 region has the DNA TGCGCCAGCAGTGCATCATCCGGGACTAGAGCCTACGAGCAGTACTTC. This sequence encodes CASSASSGTRAYEQYF.

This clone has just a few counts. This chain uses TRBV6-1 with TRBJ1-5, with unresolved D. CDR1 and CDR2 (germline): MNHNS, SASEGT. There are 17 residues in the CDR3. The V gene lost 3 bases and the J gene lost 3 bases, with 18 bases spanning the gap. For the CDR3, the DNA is TGTGCCAGCAGTGACCTATGGGCAGTGTCGGCCAATCAGCCCCAGCATTTT. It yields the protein CASSDLWAVSANQPQHF.

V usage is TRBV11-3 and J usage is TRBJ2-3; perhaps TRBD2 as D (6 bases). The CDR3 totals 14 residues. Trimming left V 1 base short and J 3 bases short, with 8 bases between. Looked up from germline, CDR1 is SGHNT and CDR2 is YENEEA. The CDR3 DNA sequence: TGTGCCAGCAGCTTAGGGGGGAGGACAGATACGCAGTATTTT. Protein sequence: CASSLGGRTDTQYF.

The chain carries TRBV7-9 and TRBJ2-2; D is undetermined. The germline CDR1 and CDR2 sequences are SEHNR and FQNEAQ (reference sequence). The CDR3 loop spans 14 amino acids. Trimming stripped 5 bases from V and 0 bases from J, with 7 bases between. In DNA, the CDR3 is TGTGCCAGCAGCCGATTCGCGAACACCGGGGAGCTGTTTTTT. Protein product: CASSRFANTGELFF.

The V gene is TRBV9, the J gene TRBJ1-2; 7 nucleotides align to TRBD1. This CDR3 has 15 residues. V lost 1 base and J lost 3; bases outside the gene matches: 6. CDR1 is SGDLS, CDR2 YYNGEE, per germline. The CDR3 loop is CASSVRGGADYGYTF. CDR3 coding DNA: TGTGCCAGCAGCGTACGAGGGGGCGCTGACTATGGCTACACCTTC.

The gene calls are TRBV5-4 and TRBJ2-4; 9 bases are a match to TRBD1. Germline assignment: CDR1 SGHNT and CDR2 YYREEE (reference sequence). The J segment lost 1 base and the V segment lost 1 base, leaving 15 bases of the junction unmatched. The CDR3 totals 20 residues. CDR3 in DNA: TGTGCCAGCAGCTTGTCAAGTGGGCCATGGACAGGGGTCGCCAAAAACATTCAGTACTTC. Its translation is CASSLSSGPWTGVAKNIQYF.

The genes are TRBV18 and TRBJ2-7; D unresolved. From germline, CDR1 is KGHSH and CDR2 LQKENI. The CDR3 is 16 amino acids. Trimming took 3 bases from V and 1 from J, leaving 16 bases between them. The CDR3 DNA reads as TGTGCCAGCTCACCGCGAGGCAGCTACTTTTCCTACGAGCAGTACTTC. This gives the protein CASSPRGSYFSYEQYF. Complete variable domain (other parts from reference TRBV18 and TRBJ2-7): NAGVMQNPRHLVRRRGQEARLRCSPMKGHSHVYWYRQLPEEGLKFMVYLQKENIIDESGMPKERFSAEFPKEGPSILRIQQVVRGDSAAYFCASSPRGSYFSYEQYFGPGTRLTVT.

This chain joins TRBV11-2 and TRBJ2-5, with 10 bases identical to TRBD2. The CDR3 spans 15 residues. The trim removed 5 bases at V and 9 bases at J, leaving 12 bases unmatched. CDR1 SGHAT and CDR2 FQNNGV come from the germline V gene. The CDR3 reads CASSQLGTAGGAQYF. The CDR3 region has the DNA TGTGCCAGCAGCCAACTCGGGACAGCGGGGGGGGCCCAGTACTTC. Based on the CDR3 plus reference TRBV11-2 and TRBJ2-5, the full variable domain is EAGVAQSPRYKIIEKRQSVAFWCNPISGHATLYWYQQILGQGPKLLIQFQNNGVVDDSQLPKDRFSAERLKGVDSTLKIQPAKLEDSAVYLCASSQLGTAGGAQYFGPGTRLLVL.

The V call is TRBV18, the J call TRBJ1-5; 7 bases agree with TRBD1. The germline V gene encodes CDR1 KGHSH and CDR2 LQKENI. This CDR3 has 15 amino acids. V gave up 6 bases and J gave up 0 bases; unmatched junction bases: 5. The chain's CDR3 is CASSRTGYSNQPQHF. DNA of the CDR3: TGTGCCAGCTCCCGGACAGGTTATAGCAATCAGCCCCAGCATTTT.

The CDR3 region has the DNA TGTGCCTGGAGTGTCGGAACTAATGAAAAACTGTTTTTT. Its protein is CAWSVGTNEKLFF. V gene TRBV30 combines with J gene TRBJ1-4; no reliable D call. The V gene lost 0 bases and the J gene lost 1 base, with 3 bases spanning the gap. The CDR3 has 13 residues. Germline V gives CDR1 GTSNPN, CDR2 SVGIG (reference sequence).